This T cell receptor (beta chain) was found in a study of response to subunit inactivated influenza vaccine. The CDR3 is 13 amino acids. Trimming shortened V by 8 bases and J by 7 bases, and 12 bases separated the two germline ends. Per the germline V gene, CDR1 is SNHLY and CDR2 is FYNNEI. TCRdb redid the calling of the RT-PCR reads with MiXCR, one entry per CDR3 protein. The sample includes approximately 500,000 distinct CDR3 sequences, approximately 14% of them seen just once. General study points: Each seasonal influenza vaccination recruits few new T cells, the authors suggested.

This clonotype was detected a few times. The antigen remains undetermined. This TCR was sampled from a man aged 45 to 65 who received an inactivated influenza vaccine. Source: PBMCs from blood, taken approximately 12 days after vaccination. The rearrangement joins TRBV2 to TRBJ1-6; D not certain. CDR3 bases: TGTGCCAGCGGAAGGTTGGAGAATTCACCCCTCCACTTT. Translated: CASGRLENSPLHF.